This TCR beta chain was captured by sequencing in a study of blood T cell repertoires in COVID-19. Method: immunoSEQ multiplex PCR; TCRdb's copy keeps in-frame clones and lacks some. Here the sample spans about 150,000 clones, roughly 88% being singletons. Trimming removed 2 bases at V and 9 bases at J, with 17 bases between. Germline V gene lookup returns CDR1 MNHEY and CDR2 SVGAGI. This CDR3 region has 16 residues. The specimen was peripheral blood. The TCR sequence derives from a man of 80 years or more with COVID-19, enrolled during active disease. The V call is TRBV6-5, the J call TRBJ1-6; D uncertain. The CDR3 spells CASSYVVQARGSPLHF. The CDR3 bases are TGTGCCAGCAGTTACGTCGTGCAGGCCCGTGGTTCACCCCTCCACTTT.